This entry lists 22 T cell receptor beta chains sequenced from one sample in a study of identical twins. One entry per CDR3 protein, called by TCRdb with MiXCR from the 5' RACE reads. The repertoire holds about 200,000 distinct CDR3 sequences, with roughly 15% as singletons. The sample also formed part of further work on T cells expressing NK-cell markers.

The sample comprised CD8+ T cells sorted from blood. These receptors were obtained from a young woman in good health.

This clonotype was observed a few times. The rearrangement joins TRBV28 to TRBJ2-7; TRBD1 agrees at 7 bases. V was pared by 2 bases and J by 7 bases, with 2 bases of the junction left unmatched. The CDR3 sequence is 12 residues long. Germline lookup yields CDR1 MDHEN and CDR2 SYDVKM. In DNA, the CDR3 is TGTGCCAGCAGTTTAATACAGGGGGAGCAGTACTTC. It specifies CASSLIQGEQYF.

This clonotype was observed a handful of times. CDR3 loop: CASKSSGVYNEQFF. DNA of the CDR3: TGTGCCAGCAAATCTAGCGGGGTCTACAATGAGCAGTTCTTC. The genes are TRBV6-2 or TRBV6-3 and TRBJ2-1; 9 bases line up with TRBD2. The CDR3 has 14 residues. V dropped 7 bases and J dropped 3; count of bases not matched to a gene: 4. Germline V gene data show CDR1 as MNHEY and CDR2 as SVGEGT.

This clonotype is a singleton in its sample. The gene calls are TRBV9 and TRBJ2-5, with TRBD1 matching over 10 bases. Trimming at V came to 4 bases and at J to 2 bases, leaving 8 bases not matched to a gene. Per the germline V gene, CDR1 is SGDLS and CDR2 is YYNGEE. The CDR3 has 16 amino acids. The DNA for the CDR3 is TGTGCCAGCAGCACTACCGGGACAGGGGCACAAGAGACCCAGTACTTC. Amino acids: CASSTTGTGAQETQYF.

The chain links TRBV9 to TRBJ2-5; D perhaps matches TRBD1 (5 bases). This CDR3 has 16 residues. Trimming removed 0 bases at V and 2 bases at J, with 14 bases between. Per the germline V gene, CDR1 is SGDLS and CDR2 is YYNGEE. CDR3 loop: CASSVVGAGVQETQYF. CDR3 sequence (DNA): TGTGCCAGCAGCGTAGTAGGGGCAGGCGTACAAGAGACCCAGTACTTC.

Only a few counts were recorded for this clonotype. This rearrangement joins TRBV6-1 to TRBJ2-1; D is perhaps TRBD1 (6 bases). Trimming left V 7 bases short and J 8 bases short, with 18 bases between. CDR1 and CDR2 (germline): MNHNS, SASEGT. The CDR3 is made up of 14 amino acids. The CDR3 region is CASTLWQGSHEQFF. The CDR3 region has the DNA TGTGCCAGCACCCTCTGGCAGGGGTCACATGAGCAGTTCTTC.

This rearrangement joins TRBV9 to TRBJ2-3; TRBD1 is a possible D gene (6 bases). CDR1 and CDR2 from the germline V gene are SGDLS and YYNGEE. Trimming removed 4 bases from V and 2 bases from J, with 14 bases in between. The CDR3 spans 15 residues. CDR3 in DNA: TGTGCCAGCAGCAGCCGGACAGCTCACACAGATACGCAGTATTTT. Its translation is CASSSRTAHTDTQYF.

The rearrangement uses TRBV29-1 and TRBJ1-1; 7 positions agree with TRBD1. Germline V lookup: CDR1 SQVTM, CDR2 ANQGSEA. This CDR3 region has 11 residues. The trim removed 3 bases at V and 7 bases at J, leaving 2 bases unmatched. The CDR3 region has the DNA TGCAGCGTTGATAGGGACAGTGAAGCTTTCTTT. Residues: CSVDRDSEAFF.

The sample holds a few counts of this clonotype. The chain couples TRBV19 to TRBJ2-1, with D perhaps assigned TRBD1 or TRBD2 (6 bases each). Per the germline V gene, CDR1 is LNHDA and CDR2 is SQIVND (reference sequence). The CDR3 is 15 residues long. V was trimmed by 6 bases and J by 3 bases, leaving 15 bases between them. For the CDR3, the DNA is TGTGCCAGTAGCACCACCGGGGGCGACTACAATGAGCAGTTCTTC. It specifies CASSTTGGDYNEQFF.

This chain connects TRBV20-1 to TRBJ2-7; D not resolved. Germline assignment: CDR1 DFQATT and CDR2 SNEGSKA (reference sequence). V lost 1 base and J 0 bases, leaving 7 bases between the germline ends. The CDR3 extends over 13 amino acids. Here the CDR3 DNA reads TGCAGTGCTAGAGCGATTGCCTCCTACGAGCAGTACTTC. This encodes CSARAIASYEQYF.

The chain joins TRBV18 to TRBJ2-5; possibly TRBD2 for D (5 bases). V was pared by 8 bases and J by 5 bases, with 18 bases between. The CDR3 runs to 14 residues. Per the germline V gene, CDR1 is KGHSH and CDR2 is LQKENI. The CDR3, as DNA: TGTGCCAGCCCACGGAAGAGGGTCGAGGAGACCCAGTACTTC. Translated: CASPRKRVEETQYF. Full variable domain (outside the CDR3, taken from reference TRBV18 and TRBJ2-5): NAGVMQNPRHLVRRRGQEARLRCSPMKGHSHVYWYRQLPEEGLKFMVYLQKENIIDESGMPKERFSAEFPKEGPSILRIQQVVRGDSAAYFCASPRKRVEETQYFGPGTRLLVL.

V is TRBV10-3 and J is TRBJ1-2, with TRBD1 as a possible D gene (5 bases). CDR3 size: 12 residues. Germline V CDR1 and CDR2: ENHRY, SYGVKD. The ends were cut back, 11 bases at V and 10 bases at J, with 20 bases in the middle. CDR3 bases: TGTGCCCCCAGGGCAGGGTGCTACGACTACACCTTC. Translated: CAPRAGCYDYTF.

By sample share, this clonotype is medium-sized (0.01 to 0.1%). The chain combines TRBV7-2 with TRBJ2-1; TRBD1 matches 7 bases. Trimming removed 6 bases from V and 2 bases from J; junction bases left unmatched: 7. The CDR3 loop spans 15 amino acids. CDR1 SGHTA and CDR2 FQGNSA come from the germline V gene. CDR3 residues: CASRTRGTAYNEQFF. The CDR3, as DNA: TGTGCCAGCAGAACTCGTGGGACAGCCTACAATGAGCAGTTCTTC.

The table lists this clonotype with a few counts. J is TRBJ2-7 and V is TRBV4-3; possible D gene TRBD2, 5 bases. CDR1 and CDR2 from the germline V gene are LGHNA and YSLEER. The CDR3 runs to 15 residues. Deletions cut 1 base from V and 1 base from J, with 11 bases between. As DNA, the CDR3 is TGCGCCAGCAGCCAAGGCCAGGACTGGTCCTACGAGCAGTACTTC. Translated: CASSQGQDWSYEQYF.

This clonotype came up a few times. V usage is TRBV4-1 and J usage is TRBJ1-1; D is unclear. This CDR3 is 12 amino acids long. V was clipped by 3 bases and J by 6 bases, with 8 bases between them. Germline V lookup: CDR1 MGHRA, CDR2 YSYEKL. The CDR3 bases are TGCGCCAGCAGCCAGTATAACTCTGAAGCTTTCTTT. Its protein product is CASSQYNSEAFF.

This clonotype was detected only a few times. The chain uses TRBV5-8 and TRBJ2-7; 8 positions match TRBD1. Trimming removed 5 bases from V and 0 bases from J; junction bases left unmatched: 4. The V gene's germline CDR1 is SGHTS and CDR2 YDEGEE. The CDR3 covers 14 residues. The DNA of the CDR3 is TGTGCCAGCAGGCCTGGACAGGGCTCCTACGAGCAGTACTTC. Protein: CASRPGQGSYEQYF.

J is TRBJ2-1 and V is TRBV18; no clear D gene. Trimming left V 3 bases short and J 3 bases short, with 15 bases between. Germline V gives CDR1 KGHSH, CDR2 LQKENI. The CDR3 loop spans 16 amino acids. CDR3 nucleotide sequence: TGTGCCAGCTCACCTACGGCCAGCCCTGACTACAATGAGCAGTTCTTC. It yields the protein CASSPTASPDYNEQFF.

V is TRBV11-2 and J is TRBJ2-5, with unresolved D. V gave up 1 base and J gave up 4 bases, with 13 bases separating them. Germline CDR1 SGHAT, CDR2 FQNNGV. The CDR3 consists of 15 residues. The CDR3 spells CASSLAASLVETQYF. Written as DNA, the CDR3 is TGTGCCAGCAGCTTAGCCGCGAGCCTCGTAGAGACCCAGTACTTC. The complete variable domain, with remaining parts taken from reference TRBV11-2 and TRBJ2-5, reads EAGVAQSPRYKIIEKRQSVAFWCNPISGHATLYWYQQILGQGPKLLIQFQNNGVVDDSQLPKDRFSAERLKGVDSTLKIQPAKLEDSAVYLCASSLAASLVETQYFGPGTRLLVL.

This clonotype came up a few times. The J gene is TRBJ2-5, the V gene TRBV5-1; 7 positions agree with TRBD2. CDR1 is SGHRS, CDR2 YFSETQ, per germline. Germline trimming cut 1 base from V and 5 bases from J; bases unmatched to any gene: 5. The CDR3 has 14 residues. CDR3 nucleotides: TGCGCCAGCAGCTTGTACCAGGGAGGGGAGACCCAGTACTTC. Its translation is CASSLYQGGETQYF. Full variable domain (outside the CDR3, taken from reference TRBV5-1 and TRBJ2-5): KAGVTQTPRYLIKTRGQQVTLSCSPISGHRSVSWYQQTPGQGLQFLFEYFSETQRNKGNFPGRFSGRQFSNSRSEMNVSTLELGDSALYLCASSLYQGGETQYFGPGTRLLVL.

The table lists this clonotype with a few counts. The gene calls are TRBV5-1 and TRBJ1-6; the D gene is possibly TRBD1 (6 bases). This CDR3 has 15 residues. CDR1 and CDR2 (germline): SGHRS, YFSETQ. V was trimmed by 0 bases and J by 5 bases, leaving 9 bases between them. The CDR3 bases are TGCGCCAGCAGCTTGGATACAGGGAATAATTCACCCCTCCACTTT. This codes for CASSLDTGNNSPLHF.

In its sample, this clonotype was seen once. V gene TRBV9 combines with J gene TRBJ2-3; D gene unclear. There are 16 residues in the CDR3. The germline V gene encodes CDR1 SGDLS and CDR2 YYNGEE. V was trimmed by 2 bases and J by 0 bases, leaving 13 bases between them. The chain's CDR3 is CASSVDGRWSTDTQYF. CDR3 sequence (DNA): TGTGCCAGCAGCGTCGACGGCAGGTGGAGCACAGATACGCAGTATTTT.

This rearrangement joins TRBV9 to TRBJ1-1, with a weak D call TRBD1 (5 bases). Germline lookup yields CDR1 SGDLS and CDR2 YYNGEE. The CDR3 consists of 17 residues. V dropped 3 bases and J dropped 3 bases, with 21 bases sitting between them. The CDR3 loop is CASSGDGPVGIDTEAFF. In DNA, the CDR3 is TGTGCCAGCAGCGGGGACGGCCCGGTAGGTATAGACACTGAAGCTTTCTTT. The full variable domain, its missing parts supplied by reference TRBV9 and TRBJ1-1, is DSGVTQTPKHLITATGQRVTLRCSPRSGDLSVYWYQQSLDQGLQFLIQYYNGEERAKGNILERFSAQQFPDLHSELNLSSLELGDSALYFCASSGDGPVGIDTEAFFGQGTRLTVV.

The V call is TRBV28, the J call TRBJ2-2; tentatively, D is TRBD2 (5 bases). CDR1 MDHEN and CDR2 SYDVKM come from the germline V gene. Deletions cut 9 bases from V and 12 bases from J, with 20 bases between. The length of the CDR3 is 13 residues. The CDR3 DNA reads as TGTGCCAGGAGCCCCGGGGTCCTGTGGAAGCTGTTTTTT. Residues: CARSPGVLWKLFF. The full variable domain, its missing parts supplied by reference TRBV28 and TRBJ2-2, is DVKVTQSSRYLVKRTGEKVFLECVQDMDHENMFWYRQDPGLGLRLIYFSYDVKMKEKGDIPEGYSVSREKKERFSLILESASTNQTSMYLCARSPGVLWKLFFGEGSRLTVL.